These 8 T cell receptor beta chains came from one sample sequenced in a study of T cell repertoires in cytomegalovirus infection. TCRdb called the reads again in MiXCR, with one record for every CDR3 protein. The sample has 600,000 to 700,000 distinct CDR3 sequences; roughly a third are singletons. These receptors have no known antigen. This specimen was cultured PBMCs, taken from culture after CMV antigen stimulation. These TCRs come from a human donor in good health (CMV status not recorded). Some clones in this sample may be carry-over from other donors' samples.

The chain employs TRBV20-1 and TRBJ2-3, with 7 nucleotides matching TRBD1. Germline V gene data show CDR1 as DFQATT and CDR2 as SNEGSKA (reference sequence). This CDR3 contains 14 residues. Trimming removed 4 bases from V and 2 bases from J; junction bases left unmatched: 6. The CDR3 here is CSAKRQGNTDTQYF. DNA of the CDR3: TGCAGTGCTAAAAGACAGGGTAACACAGATACGCAGTATTTT.

Only a few counts were recorded for this clonotype. The rearrangement links TRBV6-2 or TRBV6-3 to TRBJ2-5, with unresolved D. V lost 6 bases and J lost 5, with 19 bases in between. The CDR3 covers 15 residues. Germline CDR1 MNHEY, CDR2 SVGEGT. DNA for the CDR3: TGTGCCAGCAGCCGCCCTGGCGCCTCCCGGGAGACCCAGTACTTC. It is translated as CASSRPGASRETQYF.

CDR3 nucleotide sequence: TGTGCCAGCAGCTTAGTTAGCGGGATGGCCAAAAACATTCAGTACTTC. Protein: CASSLVSGMAKNIQYF. The genes are TRBV7-9 and TRBJ2-4; 8 nucleotides align to TRBD2. CDR3 length: 16 residues. Trimming at V came to 1 base and at J to 1 base, leaving 3 bases not matched to a gene. Germline CDR1 and CDR2: SEHNR and FQNEAQ (reference sequence).

This sequence joins TRBV15 and TRBJ2-7, with TRBD2 as a possible D gene (6 bases). V lost 4 bases, J lost 8 bases, and 24 bases lay in between. CDR1 LNHNV and CDR2 YYDKDF come from the germline V gene (reference sequence). The CDR3 spans 16 residues. CDR3 coding DNA: TGTGCCACCAGCACCAGACAGCGGGTGGCTCTACGAAAGCAGTACTTC. It translates to CATSTRQRVALRKQYF.

The V and J genes are TRBV19 and TRBJ2-3; 9 nucleotides line up with TRBD1. This CDR3 has 16 amino acids. The germline CDR1 and CDR2 sequences are LNHDA and SQIVND (reference sequence). V lost 9 bases and J lost 0; bases outside the gene matches: 10. The CDR3 nucleotides are TGTGCCAGCCGGGACAGGGCGGTTTCTAGCACAGATACGCAGTATTTT. It specifies CASRDRAVSSTDTQYF. The variable domain in full, completed from reference TRBV19 and TRBJ2-3, reads DGGITQSPKYLFRKEGQNVTLSCEQNLNHDAMYWYRQDPGQGLRLIYYSQIVNDFQKGDIAEGYSVSREKKESFPLTVTSAQKNPTAFYLCASRDRAVSSTDTQYFGPGTRLTVL.

This clonotype was detected only a few times. The V gene is TRBV7-2, the J gene TRBJ2-7; no clear D. CDR3 size: 14 residues. From germline, CDR1 is SGHTA and CDR2 FQGNSA. V lost 1 base, J lost 2 bases, and 9 bases lay in between. CDR3 nucleotides: TGTGCCAGCAGCTTAGAACTATCCCCCTACGAGCAGTACTTC. Translating gives CASSLELSPYEQYF.

V usage is TRBV7-2 and J usage is TRBJ2-3; a possible D gene is TRBD2 (5 bases). Deletions cut 2 bases from V and 0 bases from J, with 12 bases between. The CDR3 sequence is 16 residues long. Germline values: CDR1 SGHTA, CDR2 FQGNSA. CDR3 residues: CASSLSSGLSTDTQYF. The DNA for the CDR3 is TGTGCCAGCAGCTTAAGTTCAGGACTCAGCACAGATACGCAGTATTTT.

This clonotype was picked up many times. The rearrangement uses TRBV7-9 and TRBJ1-4; no clear D. The CDR3 spans 16 residues. V dropped 5 bases and J dropped 0 bases, with 13 bases sitting between them. The germline gives CDR1 SEHNR, CDR2 FQNEAQ (reference sequence). The CDR3 DNA is TGTGCCAGCAGCACCCGCTTCGGAACAACTAATGAAAAACTGTTTTTT. Protein: CASSTRFGTTNEKLFF.